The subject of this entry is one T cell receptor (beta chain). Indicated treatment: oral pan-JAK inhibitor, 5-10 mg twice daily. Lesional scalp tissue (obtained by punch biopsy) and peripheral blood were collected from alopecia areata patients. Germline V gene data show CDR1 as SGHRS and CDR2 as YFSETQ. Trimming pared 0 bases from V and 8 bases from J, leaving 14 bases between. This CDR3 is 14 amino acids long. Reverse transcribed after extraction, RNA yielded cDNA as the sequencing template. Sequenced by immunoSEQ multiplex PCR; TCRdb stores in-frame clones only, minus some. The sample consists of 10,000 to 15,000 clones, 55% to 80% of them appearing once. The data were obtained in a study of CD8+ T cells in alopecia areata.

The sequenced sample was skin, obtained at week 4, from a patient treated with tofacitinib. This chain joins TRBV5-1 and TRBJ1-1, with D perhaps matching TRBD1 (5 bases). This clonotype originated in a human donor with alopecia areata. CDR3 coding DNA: TGCGCCAGCAGCTTGGGCCAGGGAGTAGCGGAAGCTTTCTTT. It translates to CASSLGQGVAEAFF.